One sample yielded the 4 T cell receptor beta chains listed below, sequenced in a study of cytomegalovirus exposure and HLA in healthy donors. With 60 Vbeta and 13 Jbeta primers, the PCR was carried out. Using immunoSEQ multiplex PCR, the repertoire was profiled, and TCRdb retains in-frame clones only, with some absent. The sample has some 140,000 clones, 75% to 85% seen once. Sequencing was carried out using PBMCs. The receptors were gathered from a female donor in good health and CMV-seropositive.

The chain recombines TRBV7-3 with TRBJ2-1; the match to TRBD2 covers 15 bases. Per germline, CDR1 SGHTA and CDR2 FQGTGA. The ends lost 1 base at V and 7 bases at J; junction bases unmatched: 5. The CDR3 has 17 residues. The CDR3 protein is CASSLNGGLAGGNEQFF. DNA of the CDR3: TGTGCCAGCAGCTTAAACGGGGGACTAGCGGGAGGAAATGAGCAGTTCTTC. Variable domain in full (rest from reference TRBV7-3 and TRBJ2-1): GAGVSQTPSNKVTEKGKYVELRCDPISGHTALYWYRQSLGQGPEFLIYFQGTGAADDSGLPNDRFFAVRPEGSVSTLKIQRTERGDSAVYLCASSLNGGLAGGNEQFFGPGTRLTVL.

This chain joins TRBV7-2 and TRBJ2-7, with 8 bases identical to TRBD1. The CDR3 has 13 amino acids. The trim removed 4 bases at V and 6 bases at J, leaving 5 bases unmatched. Germline loops: CDR1 SGHTA, CDR2 FQGNSA. In nucleotides, the CDR3 is TGTGCCAGCAGCTCGGACAGGGTAGGCGAGCAGTACTTC. It encodes CASSSDRVGEQYF.

This clone was seen a handful of times. The chain links TRBV6-6 to TRBJ2-7, with 7 bases identical to TRBD1. This CDR3 spans 16 amino acids. CDR1 and CDR2 (germline): MNHNY, SVGAGI (reference sequence). J was trimmed by 0 bases and V by 5 bases; bases with no gene match: 10. The CDR3 DNA sequence: TGTGCCAGCAGTCTTCGAGGGGACAGATCCTCCTACGAGCAGTACTTC. This codes for CASSLRGDRSSYEQYF.

V is TRBV28 and J is TRBJ1-1; possibly TRBD1 for D (5 bases). The germline V and J ends were trimmed by 5 bases and 0 bases, with 10 bases remaining between them. There are 14 residues in the CDR3. Germline V gene lookup returns CDR1 MDHEN and CDR2 SYDVKM. The CDR3: CASSRSGLNTEAFF. CDR3 bases: TGTGCCAGCAGTAGATCAGGGTTGAACACTGAAGCTTTCTTT.